The subject of this entry is one T cell receptor (beta chain). Its specificity is not known. Donors in the study were healthy people who gave bone marrow. These data are taken from a study of cytomegalovirus exposure and HLA in healthy donors. Study-level results: In a later analysis, parvovirus B19, influenza, CMV and Epstein-Barr virus appeared linked to several top co-occurrence clusters. Later analysis revealed greater clonal expansion in HLA-associated TCR beta chains than in equally common others. There were some public TCRs occurring in many donors, but most TCR sequences were rare.

Amplification used 60 Vbeta primers and 13 Jbeta primers. The repertoire was sequenced with immunoSEQ multiplex PCR; TCRdb's copy has only in-frame clones and lacks some. The sample yields under 200,000 clones, about three quarters seen once. The CDR3 covers 15 residues. From germline, CDR1 is MNHNY and CDR2 SVGAGI (reference sequence). Trimming at V came to 2 bases and at J to 6 bases, leaving 7 bases not matched to a gene. This chain uses TRBV6-6 with TRBJ2-7; 10 bases map to TRBD1. Sequencing was done on a sample of PBMCs. The receptor's source is a man between 40 and 49 years old in good health and CMV-seronegative. In nucleotides, the CDR3 is TGTGCCAGCAGTTACGCGGACAGGGGGGGTGGCGAGCAGTACTTC. It specifies CASSYADRGGGEQYF.